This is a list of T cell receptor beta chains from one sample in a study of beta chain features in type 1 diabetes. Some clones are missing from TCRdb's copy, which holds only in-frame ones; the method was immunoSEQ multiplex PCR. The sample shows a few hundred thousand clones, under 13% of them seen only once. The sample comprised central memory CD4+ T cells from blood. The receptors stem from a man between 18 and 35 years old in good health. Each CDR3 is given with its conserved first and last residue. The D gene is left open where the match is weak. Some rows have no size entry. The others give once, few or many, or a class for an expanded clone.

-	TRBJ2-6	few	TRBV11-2	CASSLAQGTNVLTF	TGTGCCAGCAGCTTAGCCCAGGGGACCAACGTCCTGACTTTC
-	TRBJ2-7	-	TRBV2	CASSEVRSLYEQYF	TGTGCCAGCAGTGAGGTACGGTCCCTATACGAGCAGTACTTC
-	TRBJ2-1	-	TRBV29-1	CSALGPAHEQFF	TGCAGCGCATTGGGCCCAGCCCATGAGCAGTTCTTC
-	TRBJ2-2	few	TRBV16	CASSGALNTGELFF	TGTGCCAGCAGCGGGGCCCTCAACACCGGGGAGCTGTTTTTT
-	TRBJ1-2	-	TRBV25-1	CASSEWGIAYGYTF	TGCGCCAGCAGTGAATGGGGAATCGCCTATGGCTACACCTTC
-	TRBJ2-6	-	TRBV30	CAWCPGRAGANVLTF	TGTGCCTGGTGCCCGGGCAGGGCCGGGGCCAACGTCCTGACTTTC
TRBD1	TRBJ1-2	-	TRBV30	CAWRKIDRGDGYTF	TGTGCCTGGAGGAAAATCGACAGGGGTGATGGCTACACCTTC
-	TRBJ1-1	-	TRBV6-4	CASSDSPRTEAFF	TGTGCCAGCAGTGACAGTCCGCGGACTGAAGCTTTCTTT
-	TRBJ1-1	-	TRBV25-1	CASSATRTVNTEAFF	TGTGCCAGCAGTGCGACACGGACGGTGAACACTGAAGCTTTCTTT
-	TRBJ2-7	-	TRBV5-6	CASSLVMDSYEQYF	TGTGCCAGCAGCTTGGTAATGGACAGCTACGAGCAGTACTTC
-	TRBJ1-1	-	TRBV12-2	CASRLGEGSEAFF	TGTGCAAGTCGCTTAGGGGAGGGAAGTGAAGCTTTCTTT
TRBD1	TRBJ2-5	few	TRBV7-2	CASSRDSKETQYF	TGTGCCAGCAGCCGGGACAGTAAAGAGACCCAGTACTTC
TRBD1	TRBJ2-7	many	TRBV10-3	CAISERGPGEQYF	TGTGCCATCAGTGAAAGGGGGCCTGGGGAGCAGTACTTC
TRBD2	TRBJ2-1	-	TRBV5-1	CASSSSGREDEQFF	TGCGCCAGCAGCAGTAGCGGGAGGGAGGATGAGCAGTTCTTC
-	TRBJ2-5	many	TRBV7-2	CASSLRSGEETQYF	TGTGCCAGCAGCTTAAGGTCGGGAGAAGAGACCCAGTACTTC
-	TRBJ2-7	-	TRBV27	CASSLVPSGEQYF	TGTGCCAGCAGTTTAGTCCCCTCCGGCGAGCAGTACTTC
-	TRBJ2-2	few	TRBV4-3	CASSQSPANTGELFF	TGCGCCAGCAGCCAATCACCCGCGAACACCGGGGAGCTGTTTTTT
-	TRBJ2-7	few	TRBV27	CASSLFGQGYHEQYF	TGTGCCAGCAGTTTATTCGGGCAGGGTTACCACGAGCAGTACTTC
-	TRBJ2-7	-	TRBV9	CASSVEGARANEQYF	TGTGCCAGCAGCGTAGAAGGTGCCAGAGCGAACGAGCAGTACTTC
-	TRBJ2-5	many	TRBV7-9	CASSQRRSSGEETQYF	TGTGCCAGCAGCCAGCGCAGAAGTAGCGGAGAAGAGACCCAGTACTTC
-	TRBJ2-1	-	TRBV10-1	CASSTGPYNEQFF	TGCGCCAGCAGTACGGGACCCTACAATGAGCAGTTCTTC
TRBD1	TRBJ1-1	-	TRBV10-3	CAISRTGDKSTEAFF	TGTGCCATCAGTAGGACAGGGGATAAGAGCACTGAAGCTTTCTTT
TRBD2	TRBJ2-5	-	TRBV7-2	CASSLGLADPQETQYF	TGTGCCAGCAGCTTGGGACTAGCGGACCCACAGGAGACCCAGTACTTC
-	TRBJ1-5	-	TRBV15	CATSRDTGTYQPQHF	TGTGCCACCAGCAGAGATACTGGGACCTATCAGCCCCAGCATTTT
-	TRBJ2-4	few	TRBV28	CASSPRTTQAKNIQYF	TGTGCCAGCAGTCCCCGGACAACTCAGGCCAAAAACATTCAGTACTTC
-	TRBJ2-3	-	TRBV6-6	CASSQTQDTQYF	TGTGCCAGCAGCCAAACACAGGATACGCAGTATTTT
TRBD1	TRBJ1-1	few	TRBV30	CAWSRTGLNTEAFF	TGTGCCTGGAGCCGGACAGGGTTGAACACTGAAGCTTTCTTT
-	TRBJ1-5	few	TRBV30	CAWSVAGSNQPQHF	TGTGCCTGGAGTGTCGCAGGTAGCAATCAGCCCCAGCATTTT
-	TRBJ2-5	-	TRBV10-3	CAISRRDGQETQYF	TGTGCCATCAGCCGTCGGGACGGACAAGAGACCCAGTACTTC
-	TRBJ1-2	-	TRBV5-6	CASSSGQLNYGYTF	TGTGCCAGCAGCTCCGGACAGCTTAACTATGGCTACACCTTC
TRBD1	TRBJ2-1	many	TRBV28	CASSPPQGKEQFF	TGTGCCAGCTCCCCCCCACAGGGGAAGGAGCAGTTCTTC
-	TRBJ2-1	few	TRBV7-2	CASSLGFWARGNEQFF	TGTGCCAGCAGCTTAGGGTTTTGGGCTAGGGGCAATGAGCAGTTCTTC
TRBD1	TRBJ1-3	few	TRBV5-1	CASSLRADRAGNTIYF	TGCGCCAGCAGCTTGAGGGCCGACAGGGCTGGAAACACCATATATTTT
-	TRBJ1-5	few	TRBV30	CAWRGAGHNQPQHF	TGTGCCTGGAGGGGTGCGGGGCACAATCAGCCCCAGCATTTT
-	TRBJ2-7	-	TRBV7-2	CASSLFAGSYEQYF	TGTGCCAGCAGCTTATTTGCTGGCTCCTACGAGCAGTACTTC
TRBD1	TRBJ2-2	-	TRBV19	CASSRQGAGTGELFF	TGTGCCAGTAGTCGTCAGGGGGCAGGCACCGGGGAGCTGTTTTTT
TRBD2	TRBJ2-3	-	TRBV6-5	CASSYSGASTDTQYF	TGTGCCAGCAGTTATAGCGGGGCTAGCACAGATACGCAGTATTTT
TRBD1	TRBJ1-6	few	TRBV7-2	CASSLAGTGSNSPLHF	TGTGCCAGCAGCTTAGCCGGGACAGGCTCTAATTCACCCCTCCACTTT